Each of the 25 T cell receptor beta chains below was sequenced from the same sample in a study of cytomegalovirus exposure and HLA in healthy donors (TCRdb year 2017). Libraries were built with the immunoSEQ multiplex PCR assay. A mixture of 60 forward primers for TCR Vbeta segments and 13 reverse primers for TCR Jbeta segments was used in the multiplex PCR. TCRdb obtained this table from immuneACCESS and retained in-frame rearrangements with V and J assigned. These tables miss some clones; where compared with another copy, unresolved V genes account for less than half of the shortfall, and the remainder is unexplained. This sample gives under 200,000 clones in total; 80% to 85% of them show up just once. The ten most abundant clones make up roughly 2% of the sample. The specimen was PBMCs. Receptors originate from a woman between 18 and 30 years old in good health and CMV-seropositive.

The chain uses TRBV5-5 and TRBJ2-5; 9 bases match TRBD1. The germline V gene encodes CDR1 SGHKS and CDR2 YYEKEE (reference sequence). V shed 3 bases and J 4 bases; nucleotides not matched to a gene: 7. This CDR3 has 15 amino acids. CDR3 loop: CASSWGTGNRETQYF. CDR3 DNA: TGTGCCAGCAGCTGGGGGACAGGGAACCGAGAGACCCAGTACTTC.

This chain connects TRBV11-3 to TRBJ2-5; 7 bases match TRBD1. V shed 0 bases and J 5 bases; nucleotides not matched to a gene: 3. The CDR3 is 14 residues long. In germline, CDR1 is SGHNT, CDR2 YENEEA. CDR3 DNA sequence: TGTGCCAGCAGCTTAGATGGGACAGAGGAGACCCAGTACTTC. As protein: CASSLDGTEETQYF.

The chain is built from TRBV11-2 and TRBJ2-3, with TRBD2 matching over 8 bases. Germline assignment: CDR1 SGHAT and CDR2 FQNNGV. With V trimmed by 1 base and J by 4 bases, 4 bases remained unmatched. This CDR3 region has 15 residues. As DNA, the CDR3 is TGTGCCAGCAGCTTAGGGACTAGCATTTCAGATACGCAGTATTTT. This codes for CASSLGTSISDTQYF. Looking up the rest from reference TRBV11-2 and TRBJ2-3 gives the full variable domain: EAGVAQSPRYKIIEKRQSVAFWCNPISGHATLYWYQQILGQGPKLLIQFQNNGVVDDSQLPKDRFSAERLKGVDSTLKIQPAKLEDSAVYLCASSLGTSISDTQYFGPGTRLTVL.

V usage is TRBV30 and J usage is TRBJ2-1; TRBD2 matches 7 bases. CDR1 and CDR2 from the germline V gene are GTSNPN and SVGIG (reference sequence). V lost 1 base and J lost 4; bases outside the gene matches: 1. The CDR3 consists of 13 residues. For the CDR3, the DNA is TGTGCCTGGAGTGGACTAGCTTACAATGAGCAGTTCTTC. Translated, it gives CAWSGLAYNEQFF.

The V call is TRBV9, the J call TRBJ1-5; D unclear. The germline V gene has CDR1 SGDLS and CDR2 YYNGEE. Trimming stripped 0 bases from V and 0 bases from J, with 4 bases between. The CDR3 is 14 amino acids. CDR3 bases: TGTGCCAGCAGCGTAGGGCTTAGCAATCAGCCCCAGCATTTT. Translated, it gives CASSVGLSNQPQHF.

This clone has only a few counts. The chain employs TRBV11-2 and TRBJ2-7, with a weak D call TRBD1 (5 bases). The germline V and J ends were trimmed by 3 bases and 0 bases, with 9 bases remaining between them. From germline, CDR1 is SGHAT and CDR2 FQNNGV. The length of the CDR3 is 14 residues. CDR3 coding DNA: TGTGCCAGCAGCTTTGGGGCCCACTCCTACGAGCAGTACTTC. Translating it yields CASSFGAHSYEQYF. Supplemented by reference TRBV11-2 and TRBJ2-7, the full variable domain reads EAGVAQSPRYKIIEKRQSVAFWCNPISGHATLYWYQQILGQGPKLLIQFQNNGVVDDSQLPKDRFSAERLKGVDSTLKIQPAKLEDSAVYLCASSFGAHSYEQYFGPGTRLTVT.

This clone turned up a few times. The genes are TRBV6-6 and TRBJ1-2; D gene uncertain. Germline loops: CDR1 MNHNY, CDR2 SVGAGI (reference sequence). This CDR3 contains 15 residues. The germline V and J ends were trimmed by 8 bases and 0 bases, with 16 bases remaining between them. This chain's CDR3 is CASSGMEEANYGYTF. In nucleotides, the CDR3 is TGTGCCAGCTCCGGAATGGAAGAGGCTAACTATGGCTACACCTTC.

The chain joins TRBV6-5 to TRBJ1-2; 8 bases are shared with TRBD1. The CDR3 extends over 15 amino acids. The germline V gene encodes CDR1 MNHEY and CDR2 SVGAGI. V lost 5 bases to trimming and J lost 7 bases; unmatched junction nucleotides: 12. Here the CDR3 reads CASSPQGGRLGGYTF. The CDR3 DNA reads as TGTGCCAGCAGTCCACAGGGGGGGAGGTTAGGTGGCTACACCTTC.

The chain employs TRBV6-1 and TRBJ2-1, with D hard to call. Trimming left V 5 bases short and J 0 bases short, with 8 bases between. The CDR3 is 14 residues long. Germline CDR1 and CDR2: MNHNS and SASEGT. The CDR3, as DNA: TGTGCCAGCAGTACACTAAGCTCCTACAATGAGCAGTTCTTC. Encoded protein: CASSTLSSYNEQFF.

The V gene is TRBV5-1, the J gene TRBJ1-2; 8 positions match TRBD1. V lost 0 bases and J lost 8; bases outside the gene matches: 6. The CDR3 runs 14 residues. The germline gives CDR1 SGHRS, CDR2 YFSETQ. The CDR3 sequence: CASSLGNGQGGYTF. The CDR3 DNA sequence: TGCGCCAGCAGCTTGGGAAACGGACAGGGCGGCTACACCTTC. Using reference TRBV5-1 and TRBJ1-2 for the parts outside the CDR3, the full variable domain is KAGVTQTPRYLIKTRGQQVTLSCSPISGHRSVSWYQQTPGQGLQFLFEYFSETQRNKGNFPGRFSGRQFSNSRSEMNVSTLELGDSALYLCASSLGNGQGGYTFGSGTRLTVV.

The chain is built from TRBV6-5 and TRBJ1-5; D is unresolved. The CDR3 totals 12 residues. Germline V gene lookup returns CDR1 MNHEY and CDR2 SVGAGI. Trimming took 2 bases from V and 9 from J, leaving 8 bases between them. The CDR3 region has the DNA TGTGCCAGCAGTTACCCCACGCGGCCCCAGCATTTT. Encoded protein: CASSYPTRPQHF.

The V gene is TRBV5-5, the J gene TRBJ1-2; 8 bases agree with TRBD1. With V trimmed by 0 bases and J by 10 bases, 8 bases remained unmatched. In germline, CDR1 is SGHKS, CDR2 YYEKEE (reference sequence). CDR3 size: 14 residues. The CDR3, as DNA: TGTGCCAGCAGCTTGGTTACGGGACAGGCTTTCTACACCTTC. This gives the protein CASSLVTGQAFYTF.

This chain connects TRBV7-2 to TRBJ2-4; the match to TRBD1 covers 7 bases. J gave up 0 bases and V 6 bases, and 8 bases lay outside the gene matches. The CDR3 runs 16 residues. The V gene's germline CDR1 is SGHTA and CDR2 FQGNSA. The CDR3 bases are TGTGCCAGCAGTTCGACAGGGAGCTTAGCCAAAAACATTCAGTACTTC. Amino acid sequence: CASSSTGSLAKNIQYF.

This chain links TRBV28 with TRBJ2-7; 8 nucleotides match TRBD2. With V trimmed by 8 bases and J by 1 base, 10 bases remained unmatched. This CDR3 spans 15 amino acids. Germline CDR1 reads MDHEN; CDR2 reads SYDVKM. The CDR3 DNA follows: TGTGCCAGCTCCCACCCCGGGGGGGGGTCCTACGAGCAGTACTTC. Encoded protein: CASSHPGGGSYEQYF.

This rearrangement joins TRBV2 to TRBJ2-7, with a possible D match to TRBD1 (6 bases). CDR1 SNHLY and CDR2 FYNNEI come from the germline V gene. This CDR3 contains 13 residues. The V end was cut by 7 bases, the J end by 5 bases, with 15 bases between. The CDR3 DNA reads as TGTGCCAGCATAGACAGGCAGACGGACGAGCAGTACTTC. Translation gives CASIDRQTDEQYF.

For the CDR3, the DNA is TGTGCCAGCAGCGGATTGAAGGGGGACGACGAGCAGTACGTC. Protein product: CASSGLKGDDEQYV. V is TRBV5-6 and J is TRBJ2-7, with D possibly TRBD1 on 6 matching bases. Deletions cut 4 bases from V and 5 bases from J, with 16 bases between. The CDR3 covers 14 residues. CDR1 SGHDT and CDR2 YYEEEE come from the germline V gene.

The genes are TRBV19 and TRBJ2-2; a possible D gene is TRBD1 (6 bases). The CDR3 covers 14 residues. Deletions cut 6 bases from V and 1 base from J, with 9 bases between. In germline, CDR1 is LNHDA, CDR2 SQIVND (reference sequence). The CDR3 DNA follows: TGTGCCAGTAGCTGGACAGAGAACACCGGGGAGCTGTTTTTT. It codes for CASSWTENTGELFF.

The J gene is TRBJ2-5, the V gene TRBV6-1; 12 bases agree with TRBD2. Trimming cost V 7 bases and J 1 base; bases outside gene matches: 4. The CDR3 spans 15 residues. Germline V lookup: CDR1 MNHNS, CDR2 SASEGT. DNA for the CDR3: TGTGCCAGCACTTTACTAGCGGGGGGCCAAGAGACCCAGTACTTC. Translating gives CASTLLAGGQETQYF.

The V gene is TRBV27, the J gene TRBJ2-3; D unresolved. This CDR3 contains 13 residues. The germline V gene has CDR1 MNHEY and CDR2 SMNVEV (reference sequence). Trimming took 6 bases from V and 2 from J, leaving 9 bases between them. CDR3: CASRTILTDTQYF. CDR3 in DNA: TGTGCCAGCAGAACTATCCTCACAGATACGCAGTATTTT.

For this clone: A junction boundary mismatches the germline segment, possibly from a read error. The genes are TRBV7-9 and TRBJ2-7, with D possibly matching TRBD1 (6 bases). The CDR3 loop spans 13 amino acids. CDR1 is SEHNR, CDR2 FQNEAQ, per germline (reference sequence). CDR3 amino acids: CSSSSGQPYEQYF. The CDR3 DNA is TGTTCCAGCAGCTCAGGACAGCCCTACGAGCAGTACTTC.

J is TRBJ2-1 and V is TRBV19, with 7 bases that match TRBD1. Germline values: CDR1 LNHDA, CDR2 SQIVND (reference sequence). V was pared by 4 bases and J by 7 bases, with 16 bases of the junction left unmatched. The CDR3 extends over 17 amino acids. The CDR3 region is CASSTAGGAPTGNEQFF. The CDR3 DNA is TGTGCCAGTAGTACGGCAGGGGGTGCCCCTACGGGAAATGAGCAGTTCTTC.

V is TRBV13 and J is TRBJ2-3; TRBD2 aligns across 10 bases. J lost 4 bases, V lost 4 bases, and 17 bases had no gene match. The CDR3 is 19 residues long. Germline-derived CDR1 and CDR2 are PRHDT and FYEKMQ (reference sequence). CDR3 nucleotide sequence: TGTGCCAGCAGCTCGGAGAGTACTAGCGGGGTTGGTCACGCAGATACGCAGTATTTT. This translates into CASSSESTSGVGHADTQYF.

The sample holds a few counts of this clone. The chain uses TRBV5-8 and TRBJ2-3; perhaps TRBD2 as D (5 bases). Trimming removed 4 bases at V and 0 bases at J, with 12 bases between. This CDR3 region has 15 residues. In germline, CDR1 is SGHTS, CDR2 YDEGEE. In nucleotides, the CDR3 is TGTGCCAGCAGCCAGCAACTAGTCAGCACAGATACGCAGTATTTT. Encoded protein: CASSQQLVSTDTQYF. The whole variable domain, filled in from reference TRBV5-8 and TRBJ2-3, reads EAGVTQSPTHLIKTRGQQATLRCSPISGHTSVYWYQQALGLGLQFLLWYDEGEERNRGNFPPRFSGRQFPNYSSELNVNALELEDSALYLCASSQQLVSTDTQYFGPGTRLTVL.

The table lists this clone with a few counts. The V and J genes are TRBV18 and TRBJ2-1, with D possibly being TRBD1 (5 bases). Germline V CDR1 and CDR2: KGHSH, LQKENI. V shed 4 bases and J shed 6 bases, with 13 bases lying between them. The CDR3 has 14 amino acids. The CDR3 spells CASSLTDRVNEQFF. CDR3 DNA sequence: TGTGCCAGCTCACTTACCGACAGAGTCAATGAGCAGTTCTTC.

The genes are TRBV6-5 and TRBJ1-2; no definite D call. The germline V gene has CDR1 MNHEY and CDR2 SVGAGI. This CDR3 has 14 amino acids. The germline V and J ends were trimmed by 5 bases and 2 bases, with 12 bases remaining between them. This CDR3 is CASSEMRRNYGYTF. The CDR3 nucleotides are TGTGCCAGCAGTGAAATGCGGAGGAACTATGGCTACACCTTC.